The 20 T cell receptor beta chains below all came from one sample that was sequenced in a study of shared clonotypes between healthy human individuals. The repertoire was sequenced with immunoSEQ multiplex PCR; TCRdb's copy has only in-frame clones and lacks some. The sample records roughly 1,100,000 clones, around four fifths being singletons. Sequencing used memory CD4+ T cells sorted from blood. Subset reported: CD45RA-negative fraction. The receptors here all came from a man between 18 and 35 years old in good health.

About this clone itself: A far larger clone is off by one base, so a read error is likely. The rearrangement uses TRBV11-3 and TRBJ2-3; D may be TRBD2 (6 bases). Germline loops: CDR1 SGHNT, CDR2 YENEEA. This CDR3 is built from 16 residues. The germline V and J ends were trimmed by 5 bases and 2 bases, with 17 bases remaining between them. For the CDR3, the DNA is TGTGCCAGCAGCCCCGGACTAACGGGACTCACAGATACGCAGTATTTT. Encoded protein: CASSPGLTGLTDTQYF.

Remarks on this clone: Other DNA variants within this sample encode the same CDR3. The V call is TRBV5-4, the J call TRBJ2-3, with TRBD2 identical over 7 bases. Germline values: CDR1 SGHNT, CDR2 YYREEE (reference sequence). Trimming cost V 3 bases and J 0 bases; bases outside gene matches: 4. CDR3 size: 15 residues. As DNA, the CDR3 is TGTGCCAGCAGCTCGGCTAGCGGTAGCACAGATACGCAGTATTTT. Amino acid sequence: CASSSASGSTDTQYF.

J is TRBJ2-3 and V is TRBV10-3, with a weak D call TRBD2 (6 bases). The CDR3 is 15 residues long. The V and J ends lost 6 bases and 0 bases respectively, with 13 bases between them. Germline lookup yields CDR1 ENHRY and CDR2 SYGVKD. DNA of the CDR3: TGTGCCATCAGCTCTGGCGGGGCTAGCACAGATACGCAGTATTTT. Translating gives CAISSGGASTDTQYF.

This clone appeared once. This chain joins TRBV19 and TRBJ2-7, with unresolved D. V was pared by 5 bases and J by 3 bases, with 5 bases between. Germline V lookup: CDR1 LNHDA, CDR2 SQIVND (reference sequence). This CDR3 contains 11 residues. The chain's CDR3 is CASSSYYEQYF. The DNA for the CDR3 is TGTGCCAGTAGTTCATACTACGAGCAGTACTTC.

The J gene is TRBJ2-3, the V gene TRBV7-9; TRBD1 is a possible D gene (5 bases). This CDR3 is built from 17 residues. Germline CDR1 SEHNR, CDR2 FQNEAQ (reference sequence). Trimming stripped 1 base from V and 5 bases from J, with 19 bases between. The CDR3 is CASSLGFVWQGGDTQYF. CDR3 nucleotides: TGTGCCAGCAGCTTAGGTTTCGTGTGGCAGGGCGGAGATACGCAGTATTTT.

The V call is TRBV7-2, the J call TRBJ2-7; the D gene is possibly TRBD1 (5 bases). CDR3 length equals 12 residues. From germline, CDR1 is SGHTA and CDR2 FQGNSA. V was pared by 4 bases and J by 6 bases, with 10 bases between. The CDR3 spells CASSSSRVEQYF. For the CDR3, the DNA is TGTGCCAGCAGCTCCTCCAGGGTCGAGCAGTACTTC.

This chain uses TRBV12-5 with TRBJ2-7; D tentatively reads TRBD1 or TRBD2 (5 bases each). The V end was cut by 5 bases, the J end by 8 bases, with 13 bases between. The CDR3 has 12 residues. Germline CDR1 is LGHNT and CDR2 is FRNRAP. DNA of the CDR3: TGTGCTAGTGGTAGGGACCTGGGAAAGCAGTACTTC. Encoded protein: CASGRDLGKQYF.

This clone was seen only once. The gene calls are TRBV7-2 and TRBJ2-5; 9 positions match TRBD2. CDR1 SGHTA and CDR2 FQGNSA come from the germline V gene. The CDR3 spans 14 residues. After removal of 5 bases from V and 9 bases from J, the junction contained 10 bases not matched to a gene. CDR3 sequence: CASSPGTSKSAQYF. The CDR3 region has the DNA TGTGCCAGCAGCCCCGGGACTAGCAAGTCGGCCCAGTACTTC. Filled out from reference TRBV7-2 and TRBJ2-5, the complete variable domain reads GAGVSQSPSNKVTEKGKDVELRCDPISGHTALYWYRQSLGQGLEFLIYFQGNSAPDKSGLPSDRFSAERTGGSVSTLTIQRTQQEDSAVYLCASSPGTSKSAQYFGPGTRLLVL.

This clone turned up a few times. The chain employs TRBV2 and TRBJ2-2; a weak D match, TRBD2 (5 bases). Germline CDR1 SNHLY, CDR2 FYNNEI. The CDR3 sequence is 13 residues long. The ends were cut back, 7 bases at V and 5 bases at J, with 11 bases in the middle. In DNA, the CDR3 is TGTGCCAGCAAGGTCGGAGGAACCGGGGAGCTGTTTTTT. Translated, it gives CASKVGGTGELFF.

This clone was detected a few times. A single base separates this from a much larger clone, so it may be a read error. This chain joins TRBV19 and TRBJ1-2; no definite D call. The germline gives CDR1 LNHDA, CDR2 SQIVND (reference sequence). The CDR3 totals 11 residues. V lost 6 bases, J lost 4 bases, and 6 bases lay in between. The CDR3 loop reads CASRQLYGYTF. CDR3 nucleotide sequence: TGTGCCAGTAGACAGCTCTATGGCTACACCTTC.

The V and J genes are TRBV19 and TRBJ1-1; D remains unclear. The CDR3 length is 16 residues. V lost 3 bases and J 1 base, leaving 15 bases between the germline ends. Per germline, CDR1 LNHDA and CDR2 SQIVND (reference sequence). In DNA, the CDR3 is TGTGCCAGTAGTATGAAGTCTGGCATGGGGAACACTGAAGCTTTCTTT. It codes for CASSMKSGMGNTEAFF.

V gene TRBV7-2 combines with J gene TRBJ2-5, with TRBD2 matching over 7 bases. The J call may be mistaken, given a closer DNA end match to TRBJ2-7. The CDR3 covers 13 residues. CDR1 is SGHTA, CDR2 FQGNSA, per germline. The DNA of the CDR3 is TGTGCCAGCAGCTTAGCGGGAGGGTACGAGCAGTACTTC. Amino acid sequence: CASSLAGGYEQYF.

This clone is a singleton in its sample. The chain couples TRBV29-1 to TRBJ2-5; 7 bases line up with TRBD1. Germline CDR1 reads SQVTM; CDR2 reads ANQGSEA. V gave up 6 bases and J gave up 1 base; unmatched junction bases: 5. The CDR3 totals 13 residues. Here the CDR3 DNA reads TGCAGCGTCTCAGCAGGGGGCCAAGAGACCCAGTACTTC. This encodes CSVSAGGQETQYF.

CDR3 nucleotides: TGTGCCAGCAGCTTGAGGGGGGTAGGTGGGTCCTACGAGCAGTACTTC. It translates to CASSLRGVGGSYEQYF. The chain employs TRBV5-8 and TRBJ2-7; either TRBD1 or TRBD2 may fit D (6 bases each). The CDR3 sequence is 16 residues long. Germline V gene lookup returns CDR1 SGHTS and CDR2 YDEGEE. Trimming shortened V by 1 base and J by 1 base, and 15 bases separated the two germline ends.

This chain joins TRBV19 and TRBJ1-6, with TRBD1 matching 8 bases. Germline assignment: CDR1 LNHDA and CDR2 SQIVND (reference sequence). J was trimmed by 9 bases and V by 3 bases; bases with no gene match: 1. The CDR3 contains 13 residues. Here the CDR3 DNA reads TGTGCCAGTAGTATTCAGGGGGCTTCACCCCTCCACTTT. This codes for CASSIQGASPLHF.

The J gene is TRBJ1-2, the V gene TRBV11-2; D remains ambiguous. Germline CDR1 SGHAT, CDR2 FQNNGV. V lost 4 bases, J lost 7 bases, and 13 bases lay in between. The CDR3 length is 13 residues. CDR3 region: CASSSIGEGGYTF. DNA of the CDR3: TGTGCCAGCAGCTCCATCGGGGAAGGTGGCTACACCTTC.

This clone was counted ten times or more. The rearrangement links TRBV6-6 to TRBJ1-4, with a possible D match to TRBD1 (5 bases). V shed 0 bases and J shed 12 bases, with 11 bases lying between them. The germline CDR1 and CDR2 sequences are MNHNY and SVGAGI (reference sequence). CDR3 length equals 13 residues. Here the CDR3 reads CASSYSGGEELFF. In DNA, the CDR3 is TGTGCCAGCAGTTACTCGGGAGGGGAGGAACTGTTTTTT.

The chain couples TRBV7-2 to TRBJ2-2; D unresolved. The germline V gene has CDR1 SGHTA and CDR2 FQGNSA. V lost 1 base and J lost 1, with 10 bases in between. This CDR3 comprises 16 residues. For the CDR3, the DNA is TGTGCCAGCAGCTTAGGAGGCAGCTGGAACACCGGGGAGCTGTTTTTT. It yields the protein CASSLGGSWNTGELFF.

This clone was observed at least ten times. CDR3 nucleotide sequence: TGTGCCAGCAGCTCCCCTCGGGAGGGGGGAACTGAAGCTTTCTTT. Its protein is CASSSPREGGTEAFF. V gene TRBV5-6 combines with J gene TRBJ1-1; TRBD1 is a possible D gene (6 bases). This CDR3 has 15 amino acids. The germline CDR1 and CDR2 sequences are SGHDT and YYEEEE. V lost 3 bases to trimming and J lost 5 bases, with 17 bases between them.

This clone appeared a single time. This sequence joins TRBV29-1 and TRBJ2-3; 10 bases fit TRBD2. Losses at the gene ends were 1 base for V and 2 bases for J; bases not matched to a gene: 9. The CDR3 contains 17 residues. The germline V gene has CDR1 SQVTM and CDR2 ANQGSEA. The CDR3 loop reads CSVEGDSLAGATDTQYF. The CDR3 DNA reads TGCAGCGTTGAAGGAGATTCGCTAGCGGGGGCCACAGATACGCAGTATTTT.